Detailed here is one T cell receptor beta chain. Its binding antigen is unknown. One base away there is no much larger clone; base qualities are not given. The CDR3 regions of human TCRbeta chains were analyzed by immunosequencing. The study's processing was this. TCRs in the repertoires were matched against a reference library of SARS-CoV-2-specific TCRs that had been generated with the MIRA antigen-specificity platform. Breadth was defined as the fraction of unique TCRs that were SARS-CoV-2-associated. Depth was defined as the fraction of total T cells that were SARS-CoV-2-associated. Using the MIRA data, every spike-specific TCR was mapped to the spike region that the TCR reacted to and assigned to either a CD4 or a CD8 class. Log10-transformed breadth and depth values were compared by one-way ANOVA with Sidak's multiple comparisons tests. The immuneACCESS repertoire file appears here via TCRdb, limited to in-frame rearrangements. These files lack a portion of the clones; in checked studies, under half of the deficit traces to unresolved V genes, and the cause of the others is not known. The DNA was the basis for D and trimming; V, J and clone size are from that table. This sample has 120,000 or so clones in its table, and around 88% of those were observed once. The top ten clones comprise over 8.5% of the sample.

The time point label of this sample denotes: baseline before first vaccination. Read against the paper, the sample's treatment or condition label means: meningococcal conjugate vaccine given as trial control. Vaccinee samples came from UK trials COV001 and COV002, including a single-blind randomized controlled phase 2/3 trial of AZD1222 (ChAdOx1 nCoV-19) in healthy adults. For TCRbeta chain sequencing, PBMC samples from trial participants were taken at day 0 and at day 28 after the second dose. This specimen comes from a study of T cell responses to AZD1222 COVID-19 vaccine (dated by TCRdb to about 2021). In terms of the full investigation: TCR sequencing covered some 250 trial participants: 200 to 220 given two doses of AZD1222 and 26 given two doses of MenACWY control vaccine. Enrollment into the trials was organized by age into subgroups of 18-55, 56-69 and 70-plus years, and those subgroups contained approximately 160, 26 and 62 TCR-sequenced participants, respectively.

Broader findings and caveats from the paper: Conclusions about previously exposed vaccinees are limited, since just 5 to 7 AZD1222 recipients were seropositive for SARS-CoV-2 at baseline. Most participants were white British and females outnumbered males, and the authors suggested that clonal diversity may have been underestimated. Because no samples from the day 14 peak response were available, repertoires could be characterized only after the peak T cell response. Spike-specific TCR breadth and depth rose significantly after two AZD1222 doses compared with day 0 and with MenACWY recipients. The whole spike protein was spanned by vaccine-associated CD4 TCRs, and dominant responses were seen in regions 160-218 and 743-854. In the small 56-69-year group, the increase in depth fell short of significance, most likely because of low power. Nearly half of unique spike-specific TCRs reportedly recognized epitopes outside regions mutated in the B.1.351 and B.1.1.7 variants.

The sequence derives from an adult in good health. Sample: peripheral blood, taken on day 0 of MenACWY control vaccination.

The CDR3 protein sequence reads: CASSFGGLVVQPQHF. Read as DNA, the sequence is TGTGCCAGCAGTTTCGGGGGGCTTGTAGTTCAGCCCCAGCATTTT. Rearrangement joined TRBV28 to TRBJ1-5; a tentative D call is TRBD1 (6 bases match). V gives up 3 bases and J gives up 6 bases, and the segment between their germline ends measures 15 bases. The CDR3 starts with the cysteine, ends with the phenylalanine, and has 15 residues. CDR3 DNA only is kept here, 45 bases in frame from base 1. Taken from the germline V gene, the CDR1 and CDR2 loops are MDHEN and SYDVKM.